The 18 T cell receptor beta chains below were found in one sample sequenced in a study of blood T cell repertoires in COVID-19. Generated by immunoSEQ multiplex PCR, the TCRdb table keeps only in-frame clones and is missing some. The data show more than 200,000 clones, approximately 80% seen once. Material: PBMCs or T cells enriched from blood (not recorded which). Receptors were obtained from a man between 25 and 39 years old with acute COVID-19.

This clone was seen a single time. The chain is built from TRBV3-1 (or the pseudogene TRBV3-2) and TRBJ2-7, with D maybe TRBD2 (5 bases). The CDR3 is 19 amino acids. Per germline, CDR1 LGHDT and CDR2 YNNKEL (reference sequence). Deletions cut 4 bases from V and 0 bases from J, with 25 bases between. CDR3 loop: CASSRGIVATSISSYEQYF. The CDR3 bases are TGTGCCAGCAGCCGAGGGATAGTAGCAACGTCAATAAGCTCCTACGAGCAGTACTTC.

The rearrangement links TRBV12-3 or TRBV12-4 to TRBJ1-2; a possible D gene is TRBD1 (5 bases). The length of the CDR3 is 12 residues. V was pared by 6 bases and J by 8 bases, with 13 bases between. The CDR3 DNA follows: TGTGCCAGCAGCCCAGGGATCCGGGGCTACACCTTC. Its translation: CASSPGIRGYTF.

The CDR3, as DNA: TGTGCCATCAGTACCGGGACAGACAATGAGCAGTTCTTC. Translation gives CAISTGTDNEQFF. The chain couples TRBV10-3 to TRBJ2-1; TRBD1 aligns across 7 bases. The CDR3 loop spans 13 amino acids. The germline V gene encodes CDR1 ENHRY and CDR2 SYGVKD. The junction had 3 bases not matched to a gene; V was cut back by 5 bases and J by 5 bases.

The V call is TRBV12-3 or TRBV12-4, the J call TRBJ1-2; the D is unclear. This CDR3 contains 13 residues. V was trimmed by 2 bases and J by 4 bases, leaving 8 bases between them. CDR3 sequence: CASSLNSGYGYTF. The CDR3 coding sequence is TGTGCCAGCAGTTTAAACTCGGGCTATGGCTACACCTTC.

This clone was counted between two and nine times. The V gene is TRBV12-5, the J gene TRBJ2-1; the match to TRBD1 covers 7 bases. The CDR3 sequence is 14 residues long. Germline CDR1 reads LGHNT; CDR2 reads FRNRAP. V gave up 4 bases and J gave up 1 base; unmatched junction bases: 1. DNA of the CDR3: TGTGCTAGTGGTTCGGGACAGTCCTACAATGAGCAGTTCTTC. This translates into CASGSGQSYNEQFF.

This clone has just a few counts. The DNA for the CDR3 is TGTGCCAGCAGCCTCTTAGCGGGGGGGCCCACCGGGGAGCTGTTTTTT. This encodes CASSLLAGGPTGELFF. This chain joins TRBV27 and TRBJ2-2, with 11 bases identical to TRBD2. V was pared by 6 bases and J by 4 bases, with 7 bases of the junction left unmatched. The germline V gene encodes CDR1 MNHEY and CDR2 SMNVEV (reference sequence). The CDR3 totals 16 residues.

This clone was seen once. The rearrangement links TRBV12-3 or TRBV12-4 to TRBJ1-3, with no clear D. The germline V and J ends were trimmed by 5 bases and 4 bases, with 9 bases remaining between them. The CDR3 sequence is 13 residues long. The CDR3, as DNA: TGTGCCAGCAGTGTTAATAGAGGAAACACCATATATTTT. This gives the protein CASSVNRGNTIYF.

This clone was seen more than once but under ten times. The gene calls are TRBV12-3 or TRBV12-4 and TRBJ2-3, with 9 bases fitting TRBD1. This CDR3 comprises 13 residues. Trimming took 6 bases from V and 5 from J; bases not matched to a gene: 3. The CDR3 DNA reads TGTGCCAGCAGACAGGGGGCATTAGATACGCAGTATTTT. This codes for CASRQGALDTQYF.

The chain carries TRBV6-1 and TRBJ1-2, with 10 bases matching TRBD1. V shed 2 bases and J 3 bases; nucleotides not matched to a gene: 9. From germline, CDR1 is MNHNS and CDR2 SASEGT. The CDR3 spans 17 residues. CDR3 nucleotides: TGTGCCAGCAGTGAACCCCGCGGGACAGGGGCGCACTATGGCTACACCTTC. This translates into CASSEPRGTGAHYGYTF.

There are a few counts of this clone. The gene calls are TRBV11-2 and TRBJ1-3, with no clear D. The CDR3 has 19 amino acids. V was cut by 1 base and J by 0 bases, with 19 bases left in between. The germline CDR1 and CDR2 sequences are SGHAT and FQNNGV. CDR3 amino acids: CASSLGSGFSASSGNTIYF. For the CDR3, the DNA is TGTGCCAGCAGCTTAGGGTCAGGATTTTCGGCGAGCTCTGGAAACACCATATATTTT. Full variable domain (remainder filled in from reference TRBV11-2 and TRBJ1-3): EAGVAQSPRYKIIEKRQSVAFWCNPISGHATLYWYQQILGQGPKLLIQFQNNGVVDDSQLPKDRFSAERLKGVDSTLKIQPAKLEDSAVYLCASSLGSGFSASSGNTIYFGEGSWLTVV.

This clone was picked up one time. The CDR3 DNA is TGTGCCAGCAGCACAAAGGGACAGACTCTGAACACTGAAGCTTTCTTT. Its protein product is CASSTKGQTLNTEAFF. The chain couples TRBV21-1 to TRBJ1-1; the table gives TRBD1 as D, unverified against the DNA. TRBV21-1 is listed as a pseudogene. This CDR3 has 16 residues.

The gene calls are TRBV3-1 (or the pseudogene TRBV3-2) and TRBJ2-5; 8 bases align to TRBD2. This CDR3 region has 18 residues. The germline CDR1 and CDR2 sequences are LGHDT and YNNKEL (reference sequence). The J segment lost 3 bases and the V segment lost 1 base, leaving 13 bases of the junction unmatched. The CDR3 coding sequence is TGTGCCAGCAGCCAAGCCACGGGGGGGGCCAACTTTAAAGAGACCCAGTACTTC. This gives the protein CASSQATGGANFKETQYF.

This clone was observed a handful of times. This chain uses TRBV28 with TRBJ1-1; 7 bases are a match to TRBD1. Trimming at V came to 5 bases and at J to 1 base, leaving 16 bases not matched to a gene. This CDR3 contains 18 residues. CDR1 is MDHEN and CDR2 is SYDVKM in the germline V gene. The CDR3 protein is CASSEPGQPLLTNTEAFF. As DNA, the CDR3 is TGTGCCAGCAGTGAACCGGGACAGCCGCTGTTGACGAACACTGAAGCTTTCTTT.

The CDR3 DNA follows: TGTGCCAGCAGTTTGCGTGGGCTTCTGGCCCTCCACTTT. Amino acid sequence: CASSLRGLLALHF. The rearrangement uses TRBV12-3 or TRBV12-4 and TRBJ1-6; no clear D gene. V gave up 3 bases and J gave up 14 bases, with 14 bases separating them. CDR3 length equals 13 residues.

The chain links TRBV11-3 to TRBJ2-1, with TRBD2 identical over 9 bases. CDR3 length: 16 residues. Trimming at V came to 3 bases and at J to 5 bases, leaving 8 bases not matched to a gene. In germline, CDR1 is SGHNT, CDR2 YENEEA. CDR3 bases: TGTGCCAGCAGCTTTAGCGGGGGTGAGGCCCACAATGAGCAGTTCTTC. It specifies CASSFSGGEAHNEQFF.

This clone occurred many times. This chain joins TRBV27 and TRBJ1-6; the match to TRBD1 covers 8 bases. V lost 5 bases, J lost 1 base, and 1 base stayed unmatched. The CDR3 has 15 residues. Germline CDR1 reads MNHEY; CDR2 reads SMNVEV (reference sequence). The CDR3: CASSRQGSYNSPLHF. CDR3 bases: TGTGCCAGCAGTCGACAGGGGTCCTATAATTCACCCCTCCACTTT.

V and J are TRBV19 and TRBJ1-6, with a weak D call TRBD1 (6 bases). Germline values: CDR1 LNHDA, CDR2 SQIVND (reference sequence). This CDR3 has 15 residues. V was pared by 7 bases and J by 7 bases, with 17 bases between. Here the CDR3 DNA reads TGTGCCAGTAATCGGCAACAGGGCAACAATTCACCCCTCCACTTT. Encoded protein: CASNRQQGNNSPLHF.

The count of this clone is one. V is TRBV6-1 and J is TRBJ2-3; TRBD1 aligns across 8 bases. The CDR3 is made up of 15 amino acids. Germline V CDR1 and CDR2: MNHNS, SASEGT. V was pared by 1 base and J by 2 bases, with 2 bases of the junction left unmatched. CDR3 residues: CASSEGTGHTDTQYF. Written as DNA, the CDR3 is TGTGCCAGCAGTGAAGGGACAGGGCACACAGATACGCAGTATTTT.